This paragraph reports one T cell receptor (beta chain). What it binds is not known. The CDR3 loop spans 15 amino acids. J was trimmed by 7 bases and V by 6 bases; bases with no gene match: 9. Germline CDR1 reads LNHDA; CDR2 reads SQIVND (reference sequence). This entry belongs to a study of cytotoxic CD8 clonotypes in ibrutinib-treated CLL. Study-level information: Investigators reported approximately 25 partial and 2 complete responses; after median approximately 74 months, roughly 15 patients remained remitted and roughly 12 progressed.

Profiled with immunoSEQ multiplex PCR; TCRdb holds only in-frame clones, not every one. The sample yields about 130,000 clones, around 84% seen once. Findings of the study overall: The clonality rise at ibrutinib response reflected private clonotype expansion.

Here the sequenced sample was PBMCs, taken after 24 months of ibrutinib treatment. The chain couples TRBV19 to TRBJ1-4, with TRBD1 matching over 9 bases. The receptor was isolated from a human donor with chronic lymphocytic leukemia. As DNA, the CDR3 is TGTGCCAGTAGGACTCCGGGACAGGGCAGTGAAAAACTGTTTTTT. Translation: CASRTPGQGSEKLFF.